The 15 T cell receptor beta chains below were found in one sample sequenced in a study of cytomegalovirus exposure and HLA in healthy donors. The PCR used 60 Vbeta and 13 Jbeta primers. The repertoire was sequenced with immunoSEQ multiplex PCR; TCRdb's copy has only in-frame clones and lacks some. The sample contains tens of thousands of clones, about three fifths of which appear only once. Sequencing was performed on PBMCs. These receptors came from a woman younger than 45 in good health and CMV-seropositive.

This clone showed up just a few times. CDR3 coding DNA: TGCGCCAGCAGCTTGGAGGGGTTGAACACTGAAGCTTTCTTT. Encoded protein: CASSLEGLNTEAFF. The V and J genes are TRBV5-1 and TRBJ1-1, with D perhaps TRBD1 (5 bases). Germline CDR1 and CDR2: SGHRS and YFSETQ. CDR3 size: 14 residues. Deletions cut 0 bases from V and 0 bases from J, with 6 bases between.

The V call is TRBV9, the J call TRBJ2-3; 9 nucleotides agree with TRBD2. The CDR3 sequence is 16 residues long. The V segment lost 4 bases and the J segment 2 bases; nucleotides outside the gene matches: 8. CDR1 is SGDLS, CDR2 YYNGEE, per germline. CDR3 residues: CASSPRLAALTDTQYF. CDR3 nucleotide sequence: TGTGCCAGCAGCCCGCGACTAGCGGCCCTCACAGATACGCAGTATTTT.

The CDR3: CASALGGSYNSPLHF. The DNA for the CDR3 is TGTGCCAGCGCACTCGGGGGCTCCTATAATTCACCCCTCCACTTT. The chain employs TRBV27 and TRBJ1-6, with a possible D match to TRBD1 (5 bases). The CDR3 is 15 residues long. The germline gives CDR1 MNHEY, CDR2 SMNVEV (reference sequence). Deletions cut 8 bases from V and 0 bases from J, with 11 bases between.

The chain combines TRBV4-1 with TRBJ1-2; 7 nucleotides align to TRBD1. From germline, CDR1 is MGHRA and CDR2 YSYEKL. V lost 0 bases, J lost 0 bases, and 4 bases stayed unmatched. CDR3 length: 16 amino acids. In DNA, the CDR3 is TGCGCCAGCAGCCAAGAGAAAACAGGGGCTAACTATGGCTACACCTTC. This encodes CASSQEKTGANYGYTF.

CDR3 in amino acids: CASGVGVNSPLHF. The CDR3 region has the DNA TGTGCCAGCGGCGTAGGGGTAAATTCACCCCTCCACTTT. The gene calls are TRBV6-1 and TRBJ1-6, with D possibly TRBD1 on 5 matching bases. Germline V gene lookup returns CDR1 MNHNS and CDR2 SASEGT. The CDR3 has 13 residues. V was pared by 8 bases and J by 7 bases, with 12 bases between.

The rearrangement uses TRBV20-1 and TRBJ1-2; 7 nucleotides match TRBD1. The CDR3 loop spans 11 amino acids. CDR1 is DFQATT, CDR2 SNEGSKA, per germline (reference sequence). CDR3 loop: CSRQGALGYTF. The CDR3 DNA sequence: TGCAGCCGACAGGGCGCCCTTGGCTACACCTTC.

Worth noting for this clone: The junction and the germline gene differ at one end; a read error may be behind it. V and J are TRBV7-9 and TRBJ2-3, with a possible D match to TRBD2 (6 bases). Germline CDR1 reads SEHNR; CDR2 reads FQNEAQ (reference sequence). This CDR3 has 16 residues. The CDR3 bases are TGTTCCAGCAGCTCGCGGGACTGGGGACCCACGGGGACGCAGTATTTT. Translated: CSSSSRDWGPTGTQYF.

The chain couples TRBV5-4 to TRBJ2-3; 13 nucleotides agree with TRBD2. V shed 1 base, J shed 2 bases, and the junction held 4 bases outside the gene matches. The CDR3 has 17 residues. Germline-derived CDR1 and CDR2 are SGHNT and YYREEE (reference sequence). CDR3 amino acids: CASSLKLAGGNTDTQYF. CDR3 nucleotides: TGTGCCAGCAGCTTGAAACTAGCGGGGGGGAACACAGATACGCAGTATTTT.

This chain joins TRBV21-1 and TRBJ2-7; the DNA was not used to check the table's D call, TRBD1. TRBV21-1 is listed as a pseudogene. This CDR3 spans 16 amino acids. The CDR3 DNA sequence: TGTGCCAGCAGCGCCCAAGTGCCGGACAGGACCTACGAGCAGTACTTC. Translation gives CASSAQVPDRTYEQYF.

This rearrangement joins TRBV5-6 to TRBJ1-1; D not certain. The CDR3 has 15 amino acids. CDR1 and CDR2 from the germline V gene are SGHDT and YYEEEE. V was pared by 0 bases and J by 0 bases, with 9 bases between. The CDR3 protein is CASSLDSTMNTEAFF. Here the CDR3 DNA reads TGTGCCAGCAGCTTGGACAGCACCATGAACACTGAAGCTTTCTTT.

This clone was observed a few times. The chain combines TRBV19 with TRBJ1-1, with TRBD1 matching 10 bases. The CDR3 consists of 14 residues. The V and J ends lost 5 bases and 5 bases, in that order; junction bases with no gene match: 5. Germline CDR1 LNHDA, CDR2 SQIVND (reference sequence). This CDR3 reads CASSETGGTTEAFF. The CDR3 nucleotides are TGTGCCAGTAGTGAGACAGGGGGCACGACTGAAGCTTTCTTT.

A single count supports this clone. The chain combines TRBV5-6 with TRBJ2-1; perhaps TRBD2 as D (6 bases). The CDR3 covers 15 residues. Germline loops: CDR1 SGHDT, CDR2 YYEEEE. V dropped 0 bases and J dropped 4 bases, with 11 bases sitting between them. The CDR3 loop reads CASSLGDWGYNEQFF. As DNA, the CDR3 is TGTGCCAGCAGCTTGGGGGACTGGGGTTACAATGAGCAGTTCTTC.

The rearrangement joins TRBV6-5 to TRBJ2-7; tentative D call: TRBD2 (7 bases). Trimming took off 4 bases at V and 0 bases at J, with 13 bases between the two ends. The CDR3 is 15 residues long. Looked up from germline, CDR1 is MNHEY and CDR2 is SVGAGI. In DNA form, the CDR3 reads TGTGCCAGCAGTTTTAAGGGGGGGGACTCCTACGAGCAGTACTTC. It translates to CASSFKGGDSYEQYF.

In DNA form, the CDR3 reads TGCGCCAGCAGCTTGGATGGGACTTCATACAATGAGCAGTTCTTC. Protein product: CASSLDGTSYNEQFF. The rearrangement joins TRBV5-1 to TRBJ2-1, with D possibly matching TRBD2 (6 bases). This CDR3 is built from 15 residues. CDR1 SGHRS and CDR2 YFSETQ come from the germline V gene. V dropped 0 bases and J dropped 4 bases, with 11 bases sitting between them.

The rearrangement joins TRBV10-3 to TRBJ1-1; D gene uncertain. Trimming cost V 8 bases and J 2 bases, with 15 bases left between them. This CDR3 has 14 amino acids. Germline values: CDR1 ENHRY, CDR2 SYGVKD. The CDR3 nucleotides are TGTGCCATCGCAGCTGGGCAAGGTAACACTGAAGCTTTCTTT. Translation gives CAIAAGQGNTEAFF.